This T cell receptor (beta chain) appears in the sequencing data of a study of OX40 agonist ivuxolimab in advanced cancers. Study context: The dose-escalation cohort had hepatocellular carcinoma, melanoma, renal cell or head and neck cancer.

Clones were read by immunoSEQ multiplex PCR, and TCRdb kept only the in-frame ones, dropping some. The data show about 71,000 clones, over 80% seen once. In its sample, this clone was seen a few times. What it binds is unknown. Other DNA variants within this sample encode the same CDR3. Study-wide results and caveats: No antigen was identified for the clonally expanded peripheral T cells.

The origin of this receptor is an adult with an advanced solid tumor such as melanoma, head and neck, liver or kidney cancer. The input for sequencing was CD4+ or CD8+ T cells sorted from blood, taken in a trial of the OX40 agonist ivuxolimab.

CDR3 sequence: CASSVDDFTDTQYF. The CDR3 coding sequence is TGTGCCAGCAGCGTAGATGATTTCACAGATACGCAGTATTTT. The rearrangement links TRBV9 to TRBJ2-3; D ambiguous. Germline CDR1 and CDR2: SGDLS and YYNGEE. This CDR3 spans 14 amino acids. The germline V and J ends were trimmed by 0 bases and 2 bases, with 7 bases remaining between them.